The 9 T cell receptor beta chains below all came from one sample that was sequenced in a study of cytomegalovirus exposure and HLA in healthy donors. Vbeta (60) and Jbeta (13) primers were used in the PCR. Sequenced by immunoSEQ multiplex PCR; TCRdb stores in-frame clones only, minus some. In the table there are 200,000 or so clones, roughly four fifths of which are singletons. Sequenced material: PBMCs. Source of these receptors: a woman aged 25 to 45 in good health and CMV-seropositive.

V gene TRBV5-1 combines with J gene TRBJ2-1; a weak D match, TRBD2 (5 bases). The CDR3 runs to 15 residues. The ends were cut back, 0 bases at V and 2 bases at J, with 9 bases in the middle. Germline V gene sequence: CDR1 SGHRS, CDR2 YFSETQ. The CDR3 sequence is CASSLGRAPYNEQFF. CDR3 DNA sequence: TGCGCCAGCAGCTTGGGGCGGGCTCCCTACAATGAGCAGTTCTTC.

This chain links TRBV5-1 with TRBJ2-5, with D perhaps TRBD2 (7 bases). Germline V lookup: CDR1 SGHRS, CDR2 YFSETQ. V was clipped by 2 bases and J by 5 bases, with 22 bases between them. This CDR3 has 17 residues. The CDR3 protein is CASSFSRSGAQGETQYF. The CDR3 DNA sequence: TGCGCCAGCAGCTTCTCCCGCAGCGGGGCCCAGGGGGAGACCCAGTACTTC.

This chain joins TRBV7-2 and TRBJ1-3; weak D call: TRBD1 (6 bases). Trimming took 5 bases from V and 4 from J, leaving 12 bases between them. This CDR3 region has 14 residues. Germline loops: CDR1 SGHTA, CDR2 FQGNSA. CDR3 in DNA: TGTGCCAGCAGCCCTGGGGGCAGAGGAAACACCATATATTTT. Translation: CASSPGGRGNTIYF.

The rearrangement joins TRBV5-1 to TRBJ2-1; D may be TRBD2 (5 bases). Germline CDR1 and CDR2: SGHRS and YFSETQ. This CDR3 is built from 15 residues. The germline V and J ends were trimmed by 1 base and 4 bases, with 12 bases remaining between them. The CDR3 is CASSLTSVGYNEQFF. The CDR3 region has the DNA TGCGCCAGCAGCTTGACTAGTGTTGGGTACAATGAGCAGTTCTTC. Full variable domain (remainder filled in from reference TRBV5-1 and TRBJ2-1): KAGVTQTPRYLIKTRGQQVTLSCSPISGHRSVSWYQQTPGQGLQFLFEYFSETQRNKGNFPGRFSGRQFSNSRSEMNVSTLELGDSALYLCASSLTSVGYNEQFFGPGTRLTVL.

This chain uses TRBV7-2 with TRBJ1-1, with D unclear. The CDR3 runs 13 residues. The germline CDR1 and CDR2 sequences are SGHTA and FQGNSA. Trimming cost V 5 bases and J 0 bases, with 7 bases left between them. The CDR3 bases are TGTGCCAGCAGCGTCGACATGAACACTGAAGCTTTCTTT. Protein: CASSVDMNTEAFF.

J is TRBJ1-5 and V is TRBV28, with D perhaps matching TRBD1 (6 bases). V lost 2 bases and J lost 7, with 15 bases in between. The CDR3 runs to 15 residues. Germline lookup yields CDR1 MDHEN and CDR2 SYDVKM. The CDR3 here is CASSLRPGEGQPQHF. CDR3 in DNA: TGTGCCAGCAGTTTAAGGCCAGGGGAAGGCCAGCCCCAGCATTTT.

The rearrangement links TRBV7-3 to TRBJ2-1; the match to TRBD2 covers 12 bases. The germline gives CDR1 SGHTA, CDR2 FQGTGA. With 5 bases clipped from V and 5 bases from J, the junction kept 7 bases outside the gene matches. The CDR3 spans 16 residues. CDR3 region: CASSASGREGDNEQFF. In nucleotides, the CDR3 is TGTGCCAGCAGCGCTAGCGGGAGGGAGGGAGACAATGAGCAGTTCTTC.

This sequence joins TRBV28 and TRBJ2-2; maybe TRBD2 (7 bases). Per germline, CDR1 MDHEN and CDR2 SYDVKM. This CDR3 is built from 17 residues. V was shortened by 5 bases and J by 6 bases, with 22 bases between the two germline ends. As DNA, the CDR3 is TGTGCCAGCAGTACCACCGGGGGCGGGAGAAGGGCCGGGGAGCTGTTTTTT. It codes for CASSTTGGGRRAGELFF.

The chain couples TRBV19 to TRBJ2-2; the D is unclear. Germline lookup yields CDR1 LNHDA and CDR2 SQIVND (reference sequence). CDR3 size: 14 residues. With 5 bases removed from V and 3 bases from J, the gap between germline ends came to 10 bases. As DNA, the CDR3 is TGTGCCAGTAGTTTGACAAGTTACACCGGGGAGCTGTTTTTT. Translation gives CASSLTSYTGELFF.